The clone carrying this TCR beta chain has just a few counts. No antigen is known for it. The data were obtained in a study of T-cell reconstitution after alpha-beta-depleted transplantation in children. Study conclusions and caveats: As was reported, about two months after transplant, alpha-beta T cells came from several hundred expanded graft clones. Day-60 TCRbeta diversity that was high in some patients was derived from surviving recipient T cells and thymic progenitors. The main origin of T-cell counts and diversity one year after transplant was newly produced T cells.

Researchers prepared the TCRbeta library using unique molecular identifiers, the study reports. TCRdb processed the PCR reads anew with MiXCR; each CDR3 protein has one entry. The data contain 500,000 to 750,000 distinct CDR3 sequences, roughly a quarter of them singletons. This CDR3 contains 15 residues. Germline CDR1 reads DFQATT; CDR2 reads SNEGSKA (reference sequence). With 1 base clipped from V and 1 base from J, the junction kept 4 bases outside the gene matches. Source: PBMCs, taken before TCRalphabeta/CD19-depleted stem cell transplant. J is TRBJ2-3 and V is TRBV20-1, with 8 bases that match TRBD2. The clonotype comes from a boy under two years old with Wiskott-Aldrich syndrome, due to receive a stem cell transplant. CDR3 bases: TGCAGTGCTAGAGGGTCGACTAGCGGCACAGATACGCAGTATTTT. As protein: CSARGSTSGTDTQYF.